The 29 T cell receptor beta chains presented below share a single source sample, sequenced in a study of blood T cell repertoires in COVID-19. Some clones are missing from TCRdb's copy, which holds only in-frame ones; the method was immunoSEQ multiplex PCR. The data show over 10,000 clones, 80% to 90% seen once. The sample consisted of peripheral blood. Receptors originate from a man older than 75 with acute or convalescent COVID-19.

This clone was observed once. The chain is built from TRBV11-3 and TRBJ2-1, with TRBD2 matching over 10 bases. The CDR3 sequence is 15 residues long. Trimming at V came to 6 bases and at J to 8 bases, leaving 10 bases not matched to a gene. The germline V gene encodes CDR1 SGHNT and CDR2 YENEEA. CDR3 in DNA: TGTGCCAGCAGTGTACGGCTAGCGGGGGTTCATGAGCAGTTCTTC. This codes for CASSVRLAGVHEQFF.

The CDR3, as DNA: TGTGCCATCTCTCGGGGTGGACAGGGGGGCACTGAAGCTTTCTTT. Its protein product is CAISRGGQGGTEAFF. The chain links TRBV10-3 to TRBJ1-1; 10 nucleotides agree with TRBD1. The CDR3 loop spans 15 amino acids. The V and J ends lost 8 bases and 4 bases, in that order; junction bases with no gene match: 10. Germline-derived CDR1 and CDR2 are ENHRY and SYGVKD.

The chain employs TRBV10-1 and TRBJ2-3; tentative D call: TRBD1 (6 bases). Germline CDR1 WNHNN, CDR2 SYGVQD (reference sequence). V lost 0 bases and J 2 bases, leaving 15 bases between the germline ends. The CDR3 contains 17 residues. CDR3 amino acids: CASSESRRGVYTDTQYF. The CDR3 DNA reads as TGCGCCAGCAGTGAGTCCCGCAGGGGAGTTTACACAGATACGCAGTATTTT.

The chain employs TRBV5-5 and TRBJ2-5; possibly TRBD2 for D (6 bases). Germline V lookup: CDR1 SGHKS, CDR2 YYEKEE (reference sequence). This CDR3 has 13 residues. Trimming took 4 bases from V and 4 from J, leaving 11 bases between them. CDR3 sequence reads: CASSRTGVETQYF. In DNA, the CDR3 is TGTGCCAGCAGCAGAACGGGGGTAGAGACCCAGTACTTC.

The chain has TRBV5-1 and TRBJ2-2; D call uncertain. Germline lookup yields CDR1 SGHRS and CDR2 YFSETQ. The CDR3 contains 16 residues. The V end was cut by 0 bases, the J end by 5 bases, with 14 bases between. The CDR3 spells CASSLVAQQGTGELFF. In DNA, the CDR3 is TGCGCCAGCAGCTTGGTAGCCCAGCAAGGAACCGGGGAGCTGTTTTTT.

The V call is TRBV6-5, the J call TRBJ2-3, with 10 bases lining up with TRBD1. V dropped 10 bases and J dropped 4; count of bases not matched to a gene: 8. The CDR3 consists of 14 residues. The V gene's germline CDR1 is MNHEY and CDR2 SVGAGI. The CDR3 is CATKDRGWADTQYF. The CDR3 region has the DNA TGTGCCACCAAGGACAGGGGGTGGGCAGATACGCAGTATTTT.

This rearrangement joins TRBV30 to TRBJ2-7, with 11 bases lining up with TRBD2. Trimming cost V 2 bases and J 4 bases; bases outside gene matches: 4. The germline CDR1 and CDR2 sequences are GTSNPN and SVGIG (reference sequence). This CDR3 has 14 amino acids. CDR3 DNA sequence: TGTGCCTGGAGTCGACTAGCGGGACATTACGAGCAGTACTTC. Protein sequence: CAWSRLAGHYEQYF.

The rearrangement links TRBV20-1 to TRBJ2-2; 9 nucleotides match TRBD1. The CDR3 is 14 amino acids. Germline V CDR1 and CDR2: DFQATT, SNEGSKA (reference sequence). Unmatched junction bases numbered 2, after V lost 3 bases and J lost 3 bases. DNA for the CDR3: TGCAGTGCTAGTCGGACAGGGGACACCGGGGAGCTGTTTTTT. It yields the protein CSASRTGDTGELFF.

The chain recombines TRBV5-6 with TRBJ2-5, with 10 positions matching TRBD1. V shed 2 bases, J shed 5 bases, and the junction held 6 bases outside the gene matches. Germline loops: CDR1 SGHDT, CDR2 YYEEEE. The CDR3 covers 15 residues. Here the CDR3 DNA reads TGTGCCAGCAGCTTAAGGACAGGGGGGCGTGAGACCCAGTACTTC. This sequence encodes CASSLRTGGRETQYF. Using reference TRBV5-6 and TRBJ2-5 for the parts outside the CDR3, the full variable domain is DAGVTQSPTHLIKTRGQQVTLRCSPKSGHDTVSWYQQALGQGPQFIFQYYEEEERQRGNFPDRFSGHQFPNYSSELNVNALLLGDSALYLCASSLRTGGRETQYFGPGTRLLVL.

The rearrangement joins TRBV6-5 to TRBJ2-7; D perhaps matches TRBD2 (5 bases). Between the trimmed V and J ends, which lost 4 bases and 2 bases, there was a span of 15 bases. The CDR3 contains 15 residues. Germline V gene lookup returns CDR1 MNHEY and CDR2 SVGAGI. In DNA form, the CDR3 reads TGTGCCAGCAGTTCCCCCGGGATACCTCCCTACGAGCAGTACTTC. As protein: CASSSPGIPPYEQYF.

This clone has a single count. This chain joins TRBV7-3 and TRBJ2-6; D remains unclear. V was cut by 1 base and J by 2 bases, with 9 bases left in between. The CDR3 is made up of 16 amino acids. Germline CDR1 reads SGHTA; CDR2 reads FQGTGA. The CDR3, as DNA: TGTGCCAGCAGCTTAAACGGCGGCACTGGGGCCAACGTCCTGACTTTC. It translates to CASSLNGGTGANVLTF.

CDR3 sequence reads: CASSSRPGQSQETQYF. The CDR3 nucleotides are TGCGCCAGCAGCTCGCGCCCGGGACAGTCGCAAGAGACCCAGTACTTC. The rearrangement uses TRBV5-1 and TRBJ2-5; the match to TRBD1 covers 7 bases. J lost 2 bases, V lost 3 bases, and 10 bases had no gene match. The CDR3 loop spans 16 amino acids. Per the germline V gene, CDR1 is SGHRS and CDR2 is YFSETQ. Together with reference TRBV5-1 and TRBJ2-5, the CDR3 gives the full variable domain: KAGVTQTPRYLIKTRGQQVTLSCSPISGHRSVSWYQQTPGQGLQFLFEYFSETQRNKGNFPGRFSGRQFSNSRSEMNVSTLELGDSALYLCASSSRPGQSQETQYFGPGTRLLVL.

The chain carries TRBV14 and TRBJ2-7; 10 bases are a match to TRBD2. CDR1 is SGHDN and CDR2 is FVKESK in the germline V gene. With V trimmed by 4 bases and J by 2 bases, 5 bases remained unmatched. The CDR3 covers 15 residues. CDR3 DNA: TGTGCCAGCAGCCCACAAGCGGGAGGGCCCTACGAGCAGTACTTC. This translates into CASSPQAGGPYEQYF. Looking up the rest from reference TRBV14 and TRBJ2-7 gives the full variable domain: EAGVTQFPSHSVIEKGQTVTLRCDPISGHDNLYWYRRVMGKEIKFLLHFVKESKQDESGMPNNRFLAERTGGTYSTLKVQPAELEDSGVYFCASSPQAGGPYEQYFGPGTRLTVT.

V is TRBV4-1 and J is TRBJ2-6; D may be TRBD1 (5 bases). Between the trimmed V and J ends, which lost 4 bases and 4 bases, there was a span of 8 bases. Germline V gives CDR1 MGHRA, CDR2 YSYEKL. The CDR3 is 14 residues long. Here the CDR3 reads CASSRQSGANVLTF. CDR3 DNA: TGCGCCAGCAGCCGACAGTCCGGGGCCAACGTCCTGACTTTC.

V and J are TRBV11-3 and TRBJ2-5; TRBD1 might be the D (5 bases). This CDR3 has 13 amino acids. Germline loops: CDR1 SGHNT, CDR2 YENEEA. The V end lost 5 bases, the J end lost 5 bases, and 12 bases lay between the germline ends. The CDR3 nucleotides are TGTGCCAGCAGCCGACTCAGGGTGGAGACCCAGTACTTC. The encoded protein is CASSRLRVETQYF. The variable domain in full, completed from reference TRBV11-3 and TRBJ2-5, reads EAGVVQSPRYKIIEKKQPVAFWCNPISGHNTLYWYLQNLGQGPELLIRYENEEAVDDSQLPKDRFSAERLKGVDSTLKIQPAELGDSAVYLCASSRLRVETQYFGPGTRLLVL.

This sequence joins TRBV20-1 and TRBJ2-5; 10 positions match TRBD2. From germline, CDR1 is DFQATT and CDR2 SNEGSKA (reference sequence). V trimming: 6 bases; J trimming: 5 bases; junction bases outside the gene matches: 15. This CDR3 is built from 16 residues. This chain's CDR3 is CSASLAGAPRRETQYF. As DNA, the CDR3 is TGCAGTGCAAGTCTAGCGGGGGCACCCCGGAGGGAGACCCAGTACTTC.

The chain couples TRBV4-1 to TRBJ2-7, with D perhaps matching TRBD1 (6 bases). CDR3 length: 13 amino acids. Trimming shortened V by 4 bases and J by 6 bases, and 13 bases separated the two germline ends. Looked up from germline, CDR1 is MGHRA and CDR2 is YSYEKL. CDR3 sequence (DNA): TGCGCCAGCAGCCTTGGACAGTTTGGCGAGCAGTACTTC. Amino acids: CASSLGQFGEQYF.

This rearrangement joins TRBV15 to TRBJ2-7, with D tentatively TRBD1 (6 bases). The CDR3 has 15 residues. The V end was cut by 5 bases, the J end by 5 bases, with 19 bases between. The V gene's germline CDR1 is LNHNV and CDR2 YYDKDF (reference sequence). The CDR3 here is CATSRRTGTLDEQYF. CDR3 coding DNA: TGTGCCACCAGCCGCCGGACCGGGACACTAGACGAGCAGTACTTC.

The chain has TRBV7-8 and TRBJ1-1; no firm D call. There are 14 residues in the CDR3. The V end was cut by 1 base, the J end by 1 base, with 7 bases between. Per the germline V gene, CDR1 is SGHVS and CDR2 is FQNEAQ. CDR3 nucleotide sequence: TGTGCCAGCAGCTTAGAGTTGCGGAACACTGAAGCTTTCTTT. Translation gives CASSLELRNTEAFF.

The chain carries TRBV6-6 and TRBJ1-6, with no clear D. The length of the CDR3 is 14 residues. Trimming removed 6 bases from V and 7 bases from J, with 13 bases in between. The germline CDR1 and CDR2 sequences are MNHNY and SVGAGI (reference sequence). The CDR3 protein is CASRNTDLNSPLHF. For the CDR3, the DNA is TGTGCCAGCAGAAATACAGACCTAAATTCACCCCTCCACTTT.

V is TRBV5-4 and J is TRBJ2-2, with D possibly matching TRBD1 (5 bases). The CDR3 length is 14 residues. Germline loops: CDR1 SGHNT, CDR2 YYREEE (reference sequence). V gave up 2 bases and J gave up 7 bases, with 12 bases separating them. The CDR3 protein is CASSLAAGNGELFF. Written as DNA, the CDR3 is TGTGCCAGCAGCTTAGCAGCAGGGAACGGGGAGCTGTTTTTT.

This chain links TRBV19 with TRBJ2-3, with 7 bases matching TRBD1. The CDR3 is 15 amino acids. The germline V gene encodes CDR1 LNHDA and CDR2 SQIVND (reference sequence). The V segment lost 4 bases and the J segment 3 bases; nucleotides outside the gene matches: 7. CDR3 nucleotide sequence: TGTGCCAGTAGTACGGACAGGTTGAAAACAGATACGCAGTATTTT. Translated: CASSTDRLKTDTQYF.

The J gene is TRBJ1-1, the V gene TRBV19; D unresolved. With 5 bases removed from V and 4 bases from J, the gap between germline ends came to 11 bases. The CDR3 contains 13 residues. The V gene's germline CDR1 is LNHDA and CDR2 SQIVND (reference sequence). Here the CDR3 DNA reads TGTGCCAGTAGTTTCTCGGGAAGCACTGAAGCTTTCTTT. Amino acids: CASSFSGSTEAFF.

The rearrangement links TRBV6-1 to TRBJ2-3; D is perhaps TRBD1 (5 bases). The germline CDR1 and CDR2 sequences are MNHNS and SASEGT. The CDR3 sequence is 16 residues long. V lost 3 bases and J 2 bases, leaving 15 bases between the germline ends. CDR3 bases: TGTGCCAGCAGTGAGGACACCCCCCTCTTCACAGATACGCAGTATTTT. Protein: CASSEDTPLFTDTQYF.

The chain recombines TRBV11-1 with TRBJ2-3; D may be TRBD2 (6 bases). The V gene's germline CDR1 is SGHAT and CDR2 FQDESV (reference sequence). Between the trimmed V and J ends, which lost 0 bases and 0 bases, there was a span of 13 bases. The CDR3 covers 17 residues. The CDR3 region is CASSLAVLRGSTDTQYF. CDR3 coding DNA: TGTGCCAGCAGCTTAGCGGTCTTACGGGGGAGCACAGATACGCAGTATTTT.

This clone has only one observation. The rearrangement joins TRBV27 to TRBJ2-5; D not certain. The CDR3 has 13 residues. Looked up from germline, CDR1 is MNHEY and CDR2 is SMNVEV (reference sequence). Trimming removed 3 bases at V and 1 base at J, with 6 bases between. Here the CDR3 DNA reads TGTGCCAGCAGTTTGAACTTCCAAGAGACCCAGTACTTC. Translated, it gives CASSLNFQETQYF.

The chain uses TRBV18 and TRBJ1-6; D is perhaps TRBD1 (6 bases). Deletions cut 4 bases from V and 8 bases from J, with 12 bases between. Germline CDR1 is KGHSH and CDR2 is LQKENI. This CDR3 spans 14 amino acids. For the CDR3, the DNA is TGTGCCAGCTCACGGAAACAGGGCGATTCACCCCTCCACTTT. Translating gives CASSRKQGDSPLHF.

The rearrangement uses TRBV30 and TRBJ2-3; tentative D call: TRBD2 (6 bases). Looked up from germline, CDR1 is GTSNPN and CDR2 is SVGIG (reference sequence). CDR3 length: 13 amino acids. CDR3 bases: TGTGCTTCCCCCCGGGAGAGCACAGATACGCAGTATTTT. This encodes CASPRESTDTQYF.

The rearrangement joins TRBV6-6 to TRBJ1-2, with 11 bases fitting TRBD1. V gave up 7 bases and J gave up 4 bases; unmatched junction bases: 8. Germline lookup yields CDR1 MNHNY and CDR2 SVGAGI (reference sequence). The CDR3 loop spans 15 amino acids. This CDR3 is CASTKPGTGGYGYTF. The CDR3, as DNA: TGTGCCAGCACCAAACCCGGGACAGGGGGCTATGGCTACACCTTC.